The 8 T cell receptor beta chains below all came from one sample that was sequenced in a study of beta chain features in type 1 diabetes. Expressed TCRB transcripts were sequenced, since all the RNA that had been isolated was reverse transcribed. Here immunoSEQ multiplex PCR was the method, and the copy in TCRdb shows in-frame clones only, minus some. This table holds 250,000 to 350,000 clones, approximately 14% found once. Sequencing used central memory CD4+ T cells from blood. The origin of the receptors is a young man in good health.

The genes are TRBV7-9 and TRBJ2-5, with 8 bases aligning to TRBD1. Trimming at V came to 1 base and at J to 6 bases, leaving 4 bases not matched to a gene. The CDR3 sequence is 14 residues long. Germline CDR1 and CDR2: SEHNR and FQNEAQ (reference sequence). The CDR3 DNA follows: TGTGCCAGCAGCTTAGGACAGGGGAGGCAGACCCAGTACTTC. Translating it yields CASSLGQGRQTQYF.

The chain links TRBV25-1 to TRBJ1-5; no clear D gene. The V gene lost 1 base and the J gene lost 3 bases, with 7 bases spanning the gap. This CDR3 is 14 amino acids long. Germline-derived CDR1 and CDR2 are MGHDK and SYGVNS. The CDR3 loop is CASSESEINQPQHF. In nucleotides, the CDR3 is TGTGCCAGCAGTGAATCAGAAATCAATCAGCCCCAGCATTTT.

The V call is TRBV7-2, the J call TRBJ2-5, with D possibly TRBD2 on 5 matching bases. This CDR3 contains 16 residues. Deletions cut 1 base from V and 5 bases from J, with 17 bases between. Looked up from germline, CDR1 is SGHTA and CDR2 is FQGNSA. DNA for the CDR3: TGTGCCAGCAGCTTAGGTCTAGGAGGAGGTCCGGAGACCCAGTACTTC. Translated, it gives CASSLGLGGGPETQYF.

This clone has a handful of counts. The chain uses TRBV7-2 and TRBJ2-1, with D perhaps assigned TRBD1 or TRBD2 (6 bases each). Germline CDR1 reads SGHTA; CDR2 reads FQGNSA. The CDR3 has 15 residues. Trimming cost V 5 bases and J 4 bases, with 15 bases left between them. The CDR3: CASSQPTGAYNEQFF. DNA of the CDR3: TGTGCCAGCAGCCAACCCACGGGGGCTTACAATGAGCAGTTCTTC.

This clone was seen ten or more times. This CDR3 is also generated by other DNA sequences in the sample. This chain links TRBV11-2 with TRBJ1-1; TRBD1 matches 7 bases. The CDR3 is 14 residues long. Germline CDR1 is SGHAT and CDR2 is FQNNGV. V lost 1 base to trimming and J lost 4 bases; unmatched junction nucleotides: 3. CDR3 nucleotides: TGTGCCAGCAGCTTAGTCCCAGGGGGCACTGAAGCTTTCTTT. It codes for CASSLVPGGTEAFF.

This clone was counted a few times. This chain joins TRBV4-3 and TRBJ2-6, with no clear D. Between the trimmed V and J ends, which lost 4 bases and 5 bases, there was a span of 6 bases. The CDR3 has 13 amino acids. Germline V gene sequence: CDR1 LGHNA, CDR2 YSLEER. The CDR3 nucleotides read TGCGCCAGCAGCCGTTCGAGGGCCAACGTCCTGACTTTC. As protein: CASSRSRANVLTF.

J is TRBJ2-7 and V is TRBV28; D assignment may be TRBD1 or TRBD2 (5 bases each). CDR3 length equals 18 residues. Looked up from germline, CDR1 is MDHEN and CDR2 is SYDVKM. Trimming removed 5 bases from V and 6 bases from J, with 29 bases in between. The CDR3 loop is CASSEGFVTAKMGREQYV. CDR3 in DNA: TGTGCCAGCAGTGAGGGATTCGTTACGGCGAAGATGGGACGCGAGCAGTACGTC.

The table lists this clone with a few counts. The CDR3 DNA reads TGTGCCAGCAGCTGGACACTGAACACTGAAGCTTTCTTT. Protein product: CASSWTLNTEAFF. The J gene is TRBJ1-1, the V gene TRBV5-4; possible D gene TRBD1, 5 bases. Trimming took off 3 bases at V and 0 bases at J, with 6 bases between the two ends. The CDR3 consists of 13 residues. Per the germline V gene, CDR1 is SGHNT and CDR2 is YYREEE (reference sequence).